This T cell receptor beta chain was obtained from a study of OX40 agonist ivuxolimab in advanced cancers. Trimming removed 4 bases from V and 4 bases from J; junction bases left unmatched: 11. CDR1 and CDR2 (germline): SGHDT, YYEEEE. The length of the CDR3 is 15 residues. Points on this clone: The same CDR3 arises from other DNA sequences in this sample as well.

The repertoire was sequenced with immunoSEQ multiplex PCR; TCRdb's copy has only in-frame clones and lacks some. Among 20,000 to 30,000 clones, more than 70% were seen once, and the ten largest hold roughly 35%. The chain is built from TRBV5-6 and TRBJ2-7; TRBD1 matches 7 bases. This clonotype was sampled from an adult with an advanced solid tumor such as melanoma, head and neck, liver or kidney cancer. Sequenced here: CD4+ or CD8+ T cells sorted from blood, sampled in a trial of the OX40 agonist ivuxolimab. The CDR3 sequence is CASSPASRGPYEQYF. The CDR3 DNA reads TGTGCCAGCAGCCCCGCTTCGAGGGGGCCTTACGAGCAGTACTTC.